A selection of T cell receptor beta chains follows, all from one sample in a study of early T cells in non-severe SARS-CoV-2 infection. TCRdb passed the 5' RACE reads through MiXCR, listing each CDR3 protein once. Among 85,000 to 100,000 distinct CDR3 sequences listed, approximately 10% were seen once. Sequencing was performed on whole blood, taken at baseline. The receptors were sampled from an adult who was a healthcare worker with PCR-confirmed SARS-CoV-2 infection or an uninfected control (not recorded which). Each CDR3 is given with its conserved first and last residue. Fields, in order: clone size, J gene, D gene, V gene, CDR3 length, CDR3 protein, CDR3 DNA. A D gene is named only where the DNA matches it firmly. Not all rows give a size; the values are once, few, many and, for expanded clones, a class.

-,TRBJ1-6,-,TRBV5-6,13,CASSWRDPEPLHF,TGTGCCAGCAGCTGGAGGGACCCTGAGCCCCTCCACTTT
many,TRBJ1-2,TRBD1,TRBV7-2,13,CASSLDRVGGYTF,TGTGCCAGCAGCTTGGACAGGGTGGGCGGCTACACCTTC
many,TRBJ2-5,TRBD1,TRBV6-6,15,CASSYTGQGSETQYF,TGTGCCAGCAGTTACACCGGACAGGGGTCGGAGACCCAGTACTTC
-,TRBJ2-4,-,TRBV24-1,15,CAPPVRKVAKNIQYF,TGTGCCCCCCCGGTGAGGAAAGTAGCCAAAAACATTCAGTACTTC
-,TRBJ1-2,-,TRBV9,15,CASSPPSGNFYGYTF,TGTGCCAGCAGCCCCCCCTCCGGGAACTTCTATGGCTACACCTTC
-,TRBJ2-4,-,TRBV3-1,15,CASSQGAGPQNIQYF,TGTGCCAGCAGCCAAGGGGCAGGGCCGCAAAACATTCAGTACTTC
-,TRBJ2-3,-,TRBV11-2,16,CASSPFGSTSTDTQYF,TGTGCCAGCAGCCCCTTCGGATCCACTAGCACAGATACGCAGTATTTT
-,TRBJ2-2,TRBD2,TRBV27,15,CPSSLGGRGTGELFF,TGTCCCAGCAGTTTAGGAGGGAGGGGCACCGGGGAGCTGTTTTTT
many,TRBJ2-1,-,TRBV24-1,14,CATSGYTSLNEQFF,TGTGCCACCAGTGGTTACACTAGCCTTAATGAGCAGTTCTTC
many,TRBJ2-3,-,TRBV7-9,16,CASSLVLAGATDTQYF,TGTGCCAGCAGCTTAGTTTTGGCGGGGGCCACAGATACGCAGTATTTT